This record concerns one TCR beta chain sequence. Its target is unknown. Assay: immunoSEQ multiplex PCR; the TCRdb copy retains only in-frame clones and omits some. The table lists approximately 41,000 clones, about 74% of them singletons. The data were taken from a study of radiotherapy plus CTLA-4 blockade in lung cancer. Study in general: Among patients, around 18% showed objective responses, and roughly 31% had disease control.

Study results and caveats: Expansion of tumor-derived TCR clones was observed in blood after radiotherapy plus ipilimumab. The authors reported that early blood T cell clone dynamics, with interferon-beta, best predicted response.

Focal radiation plus CTLA-4 blockade with ipilimumab was administered to patients who had chemo-refractory metastatic non-small-cell lung cancer. The ends lost 6 bases at V and 8 bases at J; junction bases unmatched: 12. Germline CDR1 is SGHTA and CDR2 is FQGNSA. The CDR3 totals 14 residues. This TCR was sampled from a human donor with non-small cell lung cancer who had stable disease on radiotherapy plus ipilimumab. The chain has TRBV7-2 and TRBJ2-7; 8 bases map to TRBD1. The specimen was peripheral blood, collected from a patient treated with radiotherapy plus ipilimumab. CDR3: CASSSGTGGVKQYF. The CDR3 DNA reads as TGTGCCAGCAGTTCCGGGACAGGCGGAGTAAAGCAGTACTTC.